These 12 T cell receptor beta chains share one sample of origin, sequenced in a study of control samples from healthy donors and cancer patients. Using immunoSEQ multiplex PCR, the repertoire was profiled, and TCRdb retains in-frame clones only, with some absent. Of more than 100,000 clones in the sample, 80% to 95% were seen once. The sequencing input was blood. The source of these receptors is a young woman in good health.

The rearrangement uses TRBV28 and TRBJ1-2, with D tentatively TRBD1 (6 bases). This CDR3 contains 15 residues. Per the germline V gene, CDR1 is MDHEN and CDR2 is SYDVKM. Trimming removed 6 bases from V and 2 bases from J, with 16 bases in between. The CDR3 is CASRGGEGQNYGYTF. The CDR3 DNA reads as TGTGCCAGCAGGGGGGGTGAGGGACAAAACTATGGCTACACCTTC.

The chain uses TRBV27 and TRBJ2-3; weak D call: TRBD2 (7 bases). The CDR3 has 17 amino acids. CDR1 MNHEY and CDR2 SMNVEV come from the germline V gene (reference sequence). Deletions cut 3 bases from V and 0 bases from J, with 16 bases between. The DNA for the CDR3 is TGTGCCAGCAGTTTCCTCGCGGGGGCCTCTAGCACAGATACGCAGTATTTT. Translating gives CASSFLAGASSTDTQYF.

The genes are TRBV11-3 and TRBJ2-1, with 14 positions matching TRBD2. The J segment lost 5 bases and the V segment lost 0 bases, leaving 12 bases of the junction unmatched. Germline V gene lookup returns CDR1 SGHNT and CDR2 YENEEA. The CDR3 is 20 residues long. CDR3 bases: TGTGCCAGCAGCTTAGACTCGTCGGGACTAGCGGGGGTTTACGACAATGAGCAGTTCTTC. Translation: CASSLDSSGLAGVYDNEQFF.

The rearrangement joins TRBV5-5 to TRBJ2-1, with 7 bases matching TRBD1. This CDR3 is 16 amino acids long. J lost 5 bases, V lost 2 bases, and 10 bases had no gene match. Germline CDR1 SGHKS, CDR2 YYEKEE (reference sequence). The CDR3 is CASSFGARTGNNEQFF. The CDR3 DNA is TGTGCCAGCAGCTTTGGAGCCAGGACAGGCAACAATGAGCAGTTCTTC.

The rearrangement joins TRBV28 to TRBJ2-7, with TRBD1 matching over 10 bases. Unmatched junction bases numbered 9, after V lost 3 bases and J lost 7 bases. CDR3 length equals 15 residues. Germline V gives CDR1 MDHEN, CDR2 SYDVKM. The CDR3 protein is CASSLSGTGVQEQYF. CDR3 nucleotides: TGTGCCAGCAGTTTGTCCGGGACAGGGGTTCAGGAGCAGTACTTC.

The chain has TRBV7-2 and TRBJ1-5; D may be TRBD1 (5 bases). V lost 5 bases and J lost 5, with 13 bases in between. The length of the CDR3 is 14 residues. CDR1 is SGHTA and CDR2 is FQGNSA in the germline V gene. This CDR3 reads CASSQRAGHQPQHF. CDR3 nucleotide sequence: TGTGCCAGCAGCCAGCGGGCAGGGCATCAGCCCCAGCATTTT.

This clone came up a few times. This sequence joins TRBV28 and TRBJ2-3, with D unresolved. Germline assignment: CDR1 MDHEN and CDR2 SYDVKM. The CDR3 has 13 residues. Trimming stripped 6 bases from V and 0 bases from J, with 7 bases between. The CDR3 loop reads CASSPQSTDTQYF. CDR3 DNA sequence: TGTGCCAGCAGCCCTCAAAGCACAGATACGCAGTATTTT.

V is TRBV27 and J is TRBJ2-5; 9 bases align to TRBD1. In germline, CDR1 is MNHEY, CDR2 SMNVEV (reference sequence). V was clipped by 4 bases and J by 4 bases; unmatched bases: 7. The CDR3 length is 15 residues. For the CDR3, the DNA is TGTGCCAGCAGTTCCCACAGGGGGCGCGCAGAGACCCAGTACTTC. Protein product: CASSSHRGRAETQYF.

This clone was seen only a few times. The chain has TRBV7-3 and TRBJ2-3; D call uncertain. The CDR3 contains 13 residues. The V end was cut by 8 bases, the J end by 4 bases, with 13 bases between. Germline CDR1 reads SGHTA; CDR2 reads FQGTGA. The CDR3 region is CASSVRAPDTQYF. CDR3 DNA: TGTGCCAGCTCAGTACGGGCACCAGATACGCAGTATTTT.

The V gene is TRBV14, the J gene TRBJ1-6; D is undetermined. Trimming took off 2 bases at V and 10 bases at J, with 9 bases between the two ends. In germline, CDR1 is SGHDN, CDR2 FVKESK. This CDR3 has 13 residues. In nucleotides, the CDR3 is TGTGCCAGCAGCCAAAAAAGGGAATCACCCCTCCACTTT. It yields the protein CASSQKRESPLHF.

The chain combines TRBV28 with TRBJ2-7; 8 bases agree with TRBD2. J lost 7 bases, V lost 3 bases, and 8 bases had no gene match. The germline V gene encodes CDR1 MDHEN and CDR2 SYDVKM. The CDR3 extends over 14 amino acids. In DNA form, the CDR3 reads TGTGCCAGCAGTTTCTCGGGAGGGCCCCGGGAGCAGTACTTC. Translated, it gives CASSFSGGPREQYF.

V gene TRBV28 combines with J gene TRBJ1-1; D gene uncertain. The V gene's germline CDR1 is MDHEN and CDR2 SYDVKM. The V end lost 6 bases, the J end lost 4 bases, and 9 bases lay between the germline ends. The CDR3 has 12 amino acids. CDR3 DNA: TGTGCCAGCAGACCGGGCCGCACTGAAGCTTTCTTT. It yields the protein CASRPGRTEAFF.